This T cell receptor (beta chain) emerged from a study of blood T cell repertoires in COVID-19. The overall study: Italy, Spain and the United States were the sources of the convalescent and acute COVID-19 samples. T cells, B-cell-depleted T cells, or PBMCs provided the cDNA or gDNA that served as material.

The CDR3 is 15 amino acids. Deletions cut 1 base from V and 4 bases from J, with 13 bases between. Germline V gene sequence: CDR1 SEHNR, CDR2 FQNEAQ (reference sequence). In the original analysis: Estimated nucleated cell counts came from reference gene primer amplification. Data came from immunoSEQ multiplex PCR; TCRdb stores just in-frame clones and leaves some out. V, J and clone size are those of that table, while D and trimming were read from the DNA. The data hold about 36,000 clones, with 90% observed a single time. V usage is TRBV7-9 and J usage is TRBJ1-2; D might be TRBD1 (5 bases). The sample comprised peripheral blood. This TCR was recovered from a human donor in a cohort sampled during active COVID-19. CDR3 DNA sequence: TGTGCCAGCAGCTTAGTGGTCGGGGGGATCTATGGCTACACCTTC. As protein: CASSLVVGGIYGYTF.